The rows below give T cell receptor beta chains drawn from one sample of a study of T-cell reconstitution after alpha-beta-depleted transplantation in children. TCRdb reanalysed the PCR reads using MiXCR and keeps one entry per CDR3 protein. The sample includes about 500,000 distinct CDR3 sequences, over 9.5% of them seen just once. The specimen was PBMCs, mostly from graft donor cells, collected 180 days after TCRalphabeta/CD19-depleted stem cell transplant. The source of these receptors is a female patient aged 2-15 years who had a stem cell transplant for aplastic anemia, so the T cells may come from the graft donor. The CDR3 runs from the conserved cysteine through the conserved F or W. The D gene is left open where the match is weak. Size tells how often a clone was seen (once, few, many) or the class of an expanded clone, and some rows leave it out.

D	V	J	size	DNA	CDR3
-	TRBV7-2	TRBJ2-1	-	TGTGCCAGCAGCCAGAGACAGAGCTCCTACAATGAGCAGTTCTTC	CASSQRQSSYNEQFF
TRBD1	TRBV28	TRBJ2-4	few	TGTGCCAGCAGCCTGGGACAGTTAAACATTCAGTACTTC	CASSLGQLNIQYF
-	TRBV20-1	TRBJ2-1	-	TGCAGTGCTAGGTCCGGGGGCTCCAGCTCCTACAATGAGCAGTTCTTC	CSARSGGSSSYNEQFF
-	TRBV7-2	TRBJ2-1	few	TGTGCCAGCAGTCTGACGTGGCGCGAAGAGCAGTTCTTC	CASSLTWREEQFF
TRBD1	TRBV20-1	TRBJ2-4	-	TGCAGTGCACCCGGACAGGGCGTTTCGGTCATTCAGTACTTC	CSAPGQGVSVIQYF
TRBD1	TRBV25-1	TRBJ2-6	few	TGTGCCAGCAGCCCGGGACAGGATCTACGGTGGGGGGCCAACGTCCTGACTTTC	CASSPGQDLRWGANVLTF
TRBD2	TRBV20-1	TRBJ2-1	many	TGCAGTGCTACCAGGACTAGCGGGAGGGGGGAGCAGTTCTTC	CSATRTSGRGEQFF
TRBD1	TRBV28	TRBJ2-7	few	TGTGCCAGCAATCTGGGACAGGCTAACGAGCAGTACTTC	CASNLGQANEQYF
TRBD2	TRBV18	TRBJ2-7	-	TGTGCCAGCTCACCACCTGGGACTAAGTACGAGCAGTACTTC	CASSPPGTKYEQYF
TRBD1	TRBV3-1	TRBJ1-1	many	TGTGCCAGCAGCCTAACCGGACAGGGGACTGAAGCTTTCTTT	CASSLTGQGTEAFF
-	TRBV5-6	TRBJ2-2	many	TGTGCCAGCAGCTTTGGAAACACCGGGGAGCTGTTTTTT	CASSFGNTGELFF
TRBD1	TRBV10-3	TRBJ2-1	-	TGTGCCATCAGTGTGAGGCAGGGGGCGCGTGAGCAGTTCTTC	CAISVRQGAREQFF
TRBD2	TRBV6-5	TRBJ2-2	-	TGTGCCAGCAGTTACTCGATAGGACTAGCGGGACCGAACACCGGGGAGCTGTTTTTT	CASSYSIGLAGPNTGELFF
TRBD2	TRBV4-3	TRBJ2-2	few	TGCGCCAGCAGCCAAGTAATTGCGGGAGGGCTTGCCGGGGAGCTGTTTTTT	CASSQVIAGGLAGELFF
TRBD2	TRBV4-3	TRBJ2-3	few	TGCGCCAGCAGCCAACCACGGGGCGGGAGCTCGGCAGATACGCAGTATTTT	CASSQPRGGSSADTQYF
-	TRBV7-2	TRBJ2-2	few	TGTGCCAGCAGCTTAGCGCTCGGGATGCGAACCGGGGAGCTGTTTTTT	CASSLALGMRTGELFF
TRBD1	TRBV24-1	TRBJ2-5	many	TGTGCCACCAGTGATCCAGGACAGGGGGTGGAGACCCAGTACTTC	CATSDPGQGVETQYF
-	TRBV7-2	TRBJ2-7	many	TGTGCCAGCAGCCCCGCCTACGAGCAGTACTTC	CASSPAYEQYF
-	TRBV6-5	TRBJ2-1	few	TGTGCCAGCAGTTACGGGGACGCCTCCTACAATGAGCAGTTCTTC	CASSYGDASYNEQFF
TRBD1	TRBV5-1	TRBJ1-1	once	TGCGCCAGCAGCAGGAACAGGGGACTGAACACTGAAGCTTTCTTT	CASSRNRGLNTEAFF
-	TRBV5-4	TRBJ2-5	few	TGTGCCAGCCGCACCCAGGGAATGGAGACCCAGTACTTC	CASRTQGMETQYF
-	TRBV10-3	TRBJ2-5	few	TGTGCCATCAGCCGGACGGGGGAAGAGACCCAGTACTTC	CAISRTGEETQYF
-	TRBV3-1	TRBJ2-3	-	TGTGCCAGCAGCCAATTTCGGAATACGCAGTATTTT	CASSQFRNTQYF
TRBD2	TRBV20-1	TRBJ2-3	many	TGCAGTGCTAGAGATCGCGGGAGGGGCACAGATACGCAGTATTTT	CSARDRGRGTDTQYF
TRBD2	TRBV7-2	TRBJ2-1	-	TGTGCCAGCAGCGGACGACTAGCTAGCTCCTACAATGAGCAGTTCTTC	CASSGRLASSYNEQFF
TRBD1	TRBV20-1	TRBJ2-4	few	TGCAGTGCTAGAATATGGGACAGGGATGACATTCAGTACTTC	CSARIWDRDDIQYF
-	TRBV6-1	TRBJ2-2	-	TGTGCCAGCAGTGGCACAGGGACCACCGGGGAGCTGTTTTTT	CASSGTGTTGELFF
-	TRBV7-9	TRBJ2-7	-	TGTGCCAGCAGCCCACTCCCGACGAGGGATACCTACGAGCAGTACTTC	CASSPLPTRDTYEQYF
-	TRBV29-1	TRBJ1-2	few	TGCAGCGTGACGAACAGAGGCGGCTACACCTTC	CSVTNRGGYTF
-	TRBV7-9	TRBJ2-5	many	TGTGCCAGCAGACTGGGACTTGGCCAAGAGACCCAGTACTTC	CASRLGLGQETQYF
-	TRBV2	TRBJ2-5	many	TGTGCCAGCAGTGTGGGGAGAGAGACCCAGTACTTC	CASSVGRETQYF
-	TRBV7-2	TRBJ2-7	-	TGTGCCAGCAGCCCCTATCGGGCAGGGGTCTACGAGCAGTACTTC	CASSPYRAGVYEQYF
-	TRBV11-3	TRBJ2-2	-	TGTGCCAGCAGCTCCCCCGGGTCCAGGGAGCTGTTTTTT	CASSSPGSRELFF
-	TRBV14	TRBJ2-2	-	TGTGCCAGCAGCCCCCTTTTAGGGGGGCCCGGGGAGCTGTTTTTT	CASSPLLGGPGELFF
-	TRBV5-1	TRBJ2-3	few	TGCGCCAGCAGCTCGGAGGAGACGGCAGTGGGCACAGATACGCAGTATTTT	CASSSEETAVGTDTQYF
TRBD1	TRBV7-2	TRBJ1-2	-	TGTGCCAGCAGCCCATGGACAGGAGCTAACTATGGCTACACCTTC	CASSPWTGANYGYTF
TRBD2	TRBV5-1	TRBJ2-5	few	TGCGCCAGCAGCTTTAAAGGACTAGCGGGAGGGCTCGGAGAGACCCAGTACTTC	CASSFKGLAGGLGETQYF
TRBD2	TRBV7-6	TRBJ2-7	many	TGTGCCAGCAGCCGGGGGACTAGCGGGAGGATTGTCGAGCAGTACTTC	CASSRGTSGRIVEQYF
-	TRBV12-3/TRBV12-4	TRBJ1-5	-	TGTGCCAGCAGCTTCACAGCAAGAAATCAGCCCCAGCATTTT	CASSFTARNQPQHF
TRBD1	TRBV19	TRBJ1-5	few	TGTGCCAGTAGCATCCAAGGGACAGGGAGCAATCAGCCCCAGCATTTT	CASSIQGTGSNQPQHF
TRBD1	TRBV4-3	TRBJ2-2	-	TGCGCCAGCAGCCAAGCCCCGACAGGGCGCACCGGGGAGCTGTTTTTT	CASSQAPTGRTGELFF
TRBD2	TRBV7-3	TRBJ2-7	-	TGTGCCAGCAGCGCCGCCCCTCCGGGACTAGCGGGCTCCTACGAGCAGTACTTC	CASSAAPPGLAGSYEQYF
TRBD1	TRBV20-1	TRBJ1-5	-	TGCTGTGCTAAAAGGTCCGGGACAGGGCATCAGCCCCAGCATTTT	CCAKRSGTGHQPQHF
TRBD1	TRBV4-1	TRBJ1-4	-	TGCGCCAGCAGCCTCCCTGTTTACGGGACAGGGAATGAAAAACTGTTTTTT	CASSLPVYGTGNEKLFF
TRBD1	TRBV28	TRBJ2-7	many	TGTGCCAGCAGTCCCGCCTTTGACAGGGGTAACGAGCAGTACTTC	CASSPAFDRGNEQYF
TRBD2	TRBV3-1	TRBJ2-7	-	TGTGCCAGCAGACAGCTAGCGGGAGATGGGTACGAGCAGTACTTC	CASRQLAGDGYEQYF
-	TRBV20-1	TRBJ1-2	-	TGCAGTGCTAGCTCAGTTAGCAAAGCTAACTATGGCTACACCTTC	CSASSVSKANYGYTF
-	TRBV18	TRBJ2-3	few	TGTGCCAGCTCACCCACCCGAGGACAGACCGGAACAGATACGCAGTATTTT	CASSPTRGQTGTDTQYF
-	TRBV29-1	TRBJ1-4	-	TGCAGCGTCGGTCAATTTAATGAAAAACTGTTTTTT	CSVGQFNEKLFF
TRBD2	TRBV12-3/TRBV12-4	TRBJ2-5	few	TGTGCCAGCAGTATCCCGGGACTAGCCTCAGAGACCCAGTACTTC	CASSIPGLASETQYF
TRBD2	TRBV5-1	TRBJ2-1	many	TGCGCCAGCAGCCTAATCGCCGCGGGAGGGCCATACAATGAGCAGTTCTTC	CASSLIAAGGPYNEQFF
-	TRBV25-1	TRBJ1-1	few	TGTGCCAGCAGTGAATATACCTGGGTGAACACTGAAGCTTTCTTT	CASSEYTWVNTEAFF
TRBD2	TRBV19	TRBJ2-1	-	TGTGCCAGTAGCCTAGCGGGAGTTAAAGTCCACAATGAGCAGTTCTTC	CASSLAGVKVHNEQFF
TRBD1	TRBV11-1	TRBJ2-3	few	TGTGCCAGCAGTTTAACAGGGGGCAAGGGCACAGATACGCAGTATTTT	CASSLTGGKGTDTQYF
-	TRBV20-1	TRBJ2-5	many	TGCAGTGCTAGAGATCAGCAAGAGACCCAGTACTTC	CSARDQQETQYF
-	TRBV14	TRBJ2-7	-	TGTGCCAGCAGCCAAGATGCTGGGGAGGTACCCCCTTACGAGCAGTACTTC	CASSQDAGEVPPYEQYF
TRBD1	TRBV18	TRBJ2-1	few	TGTGCCAGCTACCGGACAGGGGGAATAGCCTACAATGAGCAGTTCTTC	CASYRTGGIAYNEQFF
-	TRBV6-2/TRBV6-3	TRBJ2-1	few	TGTGCCAGCAATTTGTGGCCGTTAAGCTCCTACAATGAGCAGTTCTTC	CASNLWPLSSYNEQFF